This T cell receptor beta chain was sequenced for a study of cytomegalovirus exposure and HLA in healthy donors. The PCR was carried out with 60 Vbeta primers and 13 Jbeta primers. Clones were read by immunoSEQ multiplex PCR, and TCRdb kept only the in-frame ones, dropping some. In the table there are roughly 200,000 clones, roughly 89% of which are singletons. Concerning this clone: Its antigen is currently unknown.

Overall study results and limits: Associated with cytomegalovirus, according to the listing, were 150 to 200 TCR beta chains. Productive rates of about 87% or about 30% were seen for most TCR beta V segments in an earlier analysis. When analyzed later, a missense DCLRE1C variant was found to be linked to TCR beta V- and J-gene trimming.

The TCR sequence derives from a woman aged 18-29 years in good health and CMV-seronegative. The sequenced sample was PBMCs.

As DNA, the CDR3 is TGTGCCAGCAGCGTATCCGGGACTGAACTCATCGGTAGAATTGAGACCCAGTACTTC. Protein: CASSVSGTELIGRIETQYF. The gene calls are TRBV9 and TRBJ2-5; D might be TRBD2 (6 bases). CDR1 and CDR2 (germline): SGDLS, YYNGEE. The germline V and J ends were trimmed by 1 base and 5 bases, with 27 bases remaining between them. The CDR3 totals 19 residues.